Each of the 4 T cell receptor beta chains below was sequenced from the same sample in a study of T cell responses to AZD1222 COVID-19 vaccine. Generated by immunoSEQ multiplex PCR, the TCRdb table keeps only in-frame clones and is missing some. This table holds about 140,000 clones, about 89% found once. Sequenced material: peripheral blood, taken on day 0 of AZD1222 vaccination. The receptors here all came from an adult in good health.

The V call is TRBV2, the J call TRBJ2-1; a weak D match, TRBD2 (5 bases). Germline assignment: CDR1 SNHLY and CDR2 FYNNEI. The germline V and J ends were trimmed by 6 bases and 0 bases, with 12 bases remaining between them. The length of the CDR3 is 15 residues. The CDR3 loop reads CASSLAPASYNEQFF. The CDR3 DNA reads TGTGCCAGCAGCCTAGCCCCGGCCTCCTACAATGAGCAGTTCTTC. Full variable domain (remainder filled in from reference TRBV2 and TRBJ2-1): EPEVTQTPSHQVTQMGQEVILRCVPISNHLYFYWYRQILGQKVEFLVSFYNNEISEKSEIFDDQFSVERPDGSNFTLKIRSTKLEDSAMYFCASSLAPASYNEQFFGPGTRLTVL.

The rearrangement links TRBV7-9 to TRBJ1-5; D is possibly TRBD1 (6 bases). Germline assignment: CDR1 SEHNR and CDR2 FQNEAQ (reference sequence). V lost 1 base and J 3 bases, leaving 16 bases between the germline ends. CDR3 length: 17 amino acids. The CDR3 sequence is CASSLEGAGAVNQPQHF. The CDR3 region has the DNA TGTGCCAGCAGCTTAGAAGGGGCAGGGGCCGTCAATCAGCCCCAGCATTTT.

The CDR3 bases are TGTGCCAGCAGCGGGACTAGCGCCTACAATGAGCAGTTCTTC. It yields the protein CASSGTSAYNEQFF. The rearrangement links TRBV9 to TRBJ2-1, with 9 bases aligning to TRBD2. The CDR3 runs to 14 residues. J gave up 2 bases and V 3 bases, and 0 bases lay outside the gene matches. From germline, CDR1 is SGDLS and CDR2 YYNGEE. Supplemented by reference TRBV9 and TRBJ2-1, the full variable domain reads DSGVTQTPKHLITATGQRVTLRCSPRSGDLSVYWYQQSLDQGLQFLIQYYNGEERAKGNILERFSAQQFPDLHSELNLSSLELGDSALYFCASSGTSAYNEQFFGPGTRLTVL.

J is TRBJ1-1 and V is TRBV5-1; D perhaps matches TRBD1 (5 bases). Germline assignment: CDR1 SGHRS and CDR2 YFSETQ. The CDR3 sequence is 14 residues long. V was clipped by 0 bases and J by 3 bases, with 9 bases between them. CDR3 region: CASSLDRTHTEAFF. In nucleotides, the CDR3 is TGCGCCAGCAGCTTGGACAGGACCCACACTGAAGCTTTCTTT.